What follows is one T cell receptor beta chain and its context. Its antigen is not known. Only in-frame clones appear in the TCRdb table, and some are missing; sequencing was by immunoSEQ multiplex PCR. This table holds approximately 110,000 clones, 92% found once. CDR3 length: 14 amino acids. The ends lost 6 bases at V and 7 bases at J; junction bases unmatched: 9. From germline, CDR1 is MNHNY and CDR2 SVGAGI (reference sequence). These data belong to a study of siplizumab effects on memory and regulatory T cells. Study findings and constraints: Memory cells seemed less diverse than naive T cells, which also seemed major contributors to the alloresponse.

The chain carries TRBV6-6 and TRBJ1-5; 7 nucleotides match TRBD1. The clonotype comes from a human donor in good health. The sequenced material came from Tregs sorted from blood. CDR3 DNA sequence: TGTGCCAGCAGCCTGACAGGGCAGACACAGCCCCAGCATTTT. Translated, it gives CASSLTGQTQPQHF.